This T cell receptor (beta chain) was found in a study of a mutant IDH1 vaccine in newly diagnosed glioma. Study overall: A roughly 60% male, approximately 38% female split and a mean age of about 43 years characterized treated patients.

The time point here: week 11, during vaccination. Each dose of the vaccine consisted of 300 ug of mutant IDH1 20-mer peptide, with topical imiquimod. A note on this clone: The antigen is not known.

V was clipped by 6 bases and J by 3 bases, with 13 bases between them. The CDR3 is made up of 14 amino acids. CDR1 is ENHRY, CDR2 SYGVKD, per germline. General study findings and limits: Pseudoprogression showed no apparent link to changes in top peripheral T cell clonotypes.

Repertoires were generated with immunoSEQ multiplex PCR, while TCRdb's copy carries only in-frame clones and drops some. The sample has 55,000 to 70,000 clones; approximately 91% are singletons. The specimen was PBMCs, collected from a glioma patient whose treatment included an IDH1 peptide vaccine. The receptor's source is a man in his forties with glioma. The V gene is TRBV10-3, the J gene TRBJ2-3; tentative D call: TRBD2 (6 bases). The CDR3 here is CAIRENLATDTQYF. The DNA of the CDR3 is TGTGCCATCAGAGAAAACCTAGCGACAGATACGCAGTATTTT.